This T cell receptor beta chain was retrieved from a study of cytomegalovirus exposure and HLA in healthy donors. Study-wide background: The roughly 120 million unique TCR beta sequences, from roughly 170 million T cells, were found by an earlier analysis. Regarding the study as a whole: Earlier findings revealed that most TCR beta V segments proved productive either about 87% or about 30% of the time. Across donors, most TCRs were seen rarely, yet some public ones were widespread.

V was shortened by 3 bases and J by 5 bases, with 10 bases between the two germline ends. CDR1 and CDR2 (germline): SGHKS, YYEKEE (reference sequence). This CDR3 contains 13 residues. To note about this clone: The target antigen is unknown.

13 Jbeta primers and 60 Vbeta primers were used for the PCR. Clones were sequenced by immunoSEQ multiplex PCR, and TCRdb holds only the in-frame ones, with some missing. The table has some 100,000 clones, 84% seen once; the top ten hold 1.2%. The TCR was taken from a woman younger than 35 in good health and CMV-seronegative. The material sequenced was PBMCs. J is TRBJ2-3 and V is TRBV5-5, with D possibly matching TRBD1 (5 bases). CDR3 region: CASSSPTVDTQYF. CDR3 DNA sequence: TGTGCCAGCAGCTCGCCGACAGTAGATACGCAGTATTTT. Filled out from reference TRBV5-5 and TRBJ2-3, the complete variable domain reads DAGVTQSPTHLIKTRGQQVTLRCSPISGHKSVSWYQQVLGQGPQFIFQYYEKEERGRGNFPDRFSARQFPNYSSELNVNALLLGDSALYLCASSSPTVDTQYFGPGTRLTVL.